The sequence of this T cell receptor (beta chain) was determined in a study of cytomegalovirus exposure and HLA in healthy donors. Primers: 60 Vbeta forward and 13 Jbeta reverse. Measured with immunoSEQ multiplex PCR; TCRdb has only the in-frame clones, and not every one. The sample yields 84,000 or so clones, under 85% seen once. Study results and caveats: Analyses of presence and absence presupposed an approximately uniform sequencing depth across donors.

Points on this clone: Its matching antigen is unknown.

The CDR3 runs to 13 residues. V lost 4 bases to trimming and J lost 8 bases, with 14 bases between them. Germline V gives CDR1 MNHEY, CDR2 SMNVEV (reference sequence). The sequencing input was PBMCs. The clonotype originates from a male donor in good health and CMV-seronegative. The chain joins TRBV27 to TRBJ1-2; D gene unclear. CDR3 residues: CASSSRTGRGYTF. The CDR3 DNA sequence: TGTGCCAGCAGTTCCCGGACGGGAAGAGGCTACACCTTC.